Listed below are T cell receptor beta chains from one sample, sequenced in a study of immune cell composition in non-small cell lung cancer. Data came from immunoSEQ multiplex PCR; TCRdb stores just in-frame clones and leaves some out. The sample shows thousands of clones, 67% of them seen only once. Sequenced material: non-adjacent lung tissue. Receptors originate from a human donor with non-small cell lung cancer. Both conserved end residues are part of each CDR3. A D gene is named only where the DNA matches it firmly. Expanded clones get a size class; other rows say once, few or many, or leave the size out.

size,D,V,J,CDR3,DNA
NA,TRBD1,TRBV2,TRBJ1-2,CASRTDRGRTVYGYTF,TGTGCCAGCAGGACGGACAGGGGGCGGACGGTCTATGGCTACACCTTC
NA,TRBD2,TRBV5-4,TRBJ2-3,CASSPGGLAGTDTQYF,TGTGCCAGCAGCCCAGGGGGTCTAGCGGGGACCGATACGCAGTATTTT
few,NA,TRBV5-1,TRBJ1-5,CASSSNPGDQPQHF,TGCGCCAGCAGCTCGAACCCGGGAGATCAGCCCCAGCATTTT
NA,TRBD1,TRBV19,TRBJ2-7,CASSFTGTGYYEQYF,TGTGCCAGTAGTTTCACCGGGACAGGGTACTACGAGCAGTACTTC
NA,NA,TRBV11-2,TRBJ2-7,CASSLDRGPTDEQYF,TGTGCCAGCAGCTTAGACAGGGGACCTACAGACGAGCAGTACTTC
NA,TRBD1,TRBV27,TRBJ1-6,CASSLRQGRSLHF,TGTGCCAGCAGTCTTCGACAGGGTAGGTCCCTCCACTTT
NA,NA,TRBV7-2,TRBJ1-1,CASSFNRASEAFF,TGTGCCAGCAGCTTCAACAGGGCCTCTGAAGCTTTCTTT
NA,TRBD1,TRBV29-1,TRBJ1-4,CSVVGLDRGGEKLFF,TGCAGCGTCGTCGGACTAGACAGGGGGGGCGAAAAACTGTTTTTT
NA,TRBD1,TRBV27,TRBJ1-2,CASSSRQGANYGYTF,TGTGCCAGCAGTTCCAGACAGGGAGCTAACTATGGCTACACCTTC
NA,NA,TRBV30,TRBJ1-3,CAWSLLSGNTIYF,TGTGCCTGGAGTCTTCTCTCTGGAAACACCATATATTTT
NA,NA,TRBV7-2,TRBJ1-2,CASSLVLTDGGYTF,TGTGCCAGCAGCTTAGTTCTGACAGATGGTGGCTACACCTTC
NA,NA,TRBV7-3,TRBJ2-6,CASVGVLGANVLTF,TGTGCCAGTGTCGGGGTCCTCGGGGCCAACGTCCTGACTTTC
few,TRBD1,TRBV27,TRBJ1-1,CASTNSWTGMDTEAFF,TGTGCCAGCACGAACAGCTGGACAGGGATGGACACTGAAGCTTTCTTT
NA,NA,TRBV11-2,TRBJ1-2,CASSLDGQGLYGYTF,TGTGCCAGCAGCTTAGATGGTCAGGGACTCTATGGCTACACCTTC
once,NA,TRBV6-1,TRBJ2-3,CATRWVGADTQYF,TGTGCCACCCGGTGGGTAGGGGCGGATACGCAGTATTTT
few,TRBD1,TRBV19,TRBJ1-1,CASTPTGRTEAFF,TGTGCCAGTACCCCGACAGGGAGGACTGAAGCTTTCTTT
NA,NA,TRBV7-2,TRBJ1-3,CASSLTAVAGNTIYF,TGTGCCAGCAGTTTGACAGCTGTAGCTGGAAACACCATATATTTT
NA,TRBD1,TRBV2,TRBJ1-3,CDSREQGTGNTIYF,TGTGACTCGCGCGAACAGGGGACGGGAAACACCATATATTTT
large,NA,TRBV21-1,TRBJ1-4,CASSKGTGRGTNEKLFF,TGTGCCAGCAGCAAAGGGACAGGGAGAGGGACTAATGAAAAACTGTTTTTT
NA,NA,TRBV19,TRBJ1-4,CASIKTGRTNEKLFF,TGTGCCAGTATTAAGACCGGGAGGACTAATGAAAAACTGTTTTTT
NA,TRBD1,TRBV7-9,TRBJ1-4,CASSFSDRVNEKLFF,TGTGCCAGCAGCTTTTCCGACAGGGTAAATGAAAAACTGTTTTTT
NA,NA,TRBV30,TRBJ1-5,CAFDPTGSNQPQHF,TGTGCCTTTGACCCTACAGGGAGCAATCAGCCCCAGCATTTT
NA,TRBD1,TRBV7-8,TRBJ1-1,CASSLVQGARTEAFF,TGTGCCAGCAGCTTAGTTCAGGGGGCGAGAACTGAAGCTTTCTTT
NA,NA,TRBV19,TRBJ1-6,CASSPDSLNNSPLHF,TGTGCCAGTAGTCCGGACAGCCTAAATAATTCACCCCTCCACTTT
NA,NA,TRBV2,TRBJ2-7,CASSVPGLQDGNEQYF,TGTGCCAGCAGTGTCCCCGGGCTGCAGGACGGGAACGAGCAGTACTTC
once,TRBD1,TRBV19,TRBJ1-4,CASSTSRGQHEKLFF,TGTGCCAGTAGTACGTCCAGGGGGCAACATGAAAAACTGTTTTTT
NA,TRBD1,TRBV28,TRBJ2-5,CASSRDSSETQYF,TGTGCCAGCAGCCGGGACAGTAGCGAGACCCAGTACTTC
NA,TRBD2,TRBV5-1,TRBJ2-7,CASSGLAGVHEQYF,TGCGCCAGCAGCGGGTTAGCGGGAGTCCACGAGCAGTACTTC
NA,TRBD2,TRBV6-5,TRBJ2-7,CAGGRGAGYEQYF,TGTGCCGGCGGGAGGGGCGCAGGCTACGAGCAGTACTTC
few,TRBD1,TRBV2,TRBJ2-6,CAGDRGPSGANVLTF,TGTGCCGGCGACAGGGGGCCCTCTGGGGCCAACGTCCTGACTTTC
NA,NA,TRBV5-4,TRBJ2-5,CASSQDGGEETQYF,TGTGCCAGCAGCCAAGATGGGGGCGAAGAGACCCAGTACTTC
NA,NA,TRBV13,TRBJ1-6,CASTRGGENSPLHF,TGTGCCAGCACCCGGGGGGGAGAGAATTCACCCCTCCACTTT
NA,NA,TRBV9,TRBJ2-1,CASSGGGKYNEQFF,TGTGCCAGCAGCGGGGGCGGGAAGTACAATGAGCAGTTCTTC
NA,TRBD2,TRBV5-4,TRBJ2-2,CATQRERGTGELFF,TGTGCCACCCAGCGGGAGCGGGGCACCGGGGAGCTGTTTTTT
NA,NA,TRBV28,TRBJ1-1,CASSFQGSTEAFF,TGTGCCAGCAGTTTTCAGGGGAGCACTGAAGCTTTCTTT
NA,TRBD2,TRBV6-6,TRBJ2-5,CASSYKTSGGRGTQYF,TGTGCCAGCAGTTACAAGACTAGCGGGGGCAGGGGGACCCAGTACTTC
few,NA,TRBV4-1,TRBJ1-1,CASSQASYTEAFF,TGCGCCAGCAGCCAAGCCTCCTACACTGAAGCTTTCTTT
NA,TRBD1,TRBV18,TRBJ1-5,CASSPEQGGDQPQHF,TGTGCCAGCTCACCCGAACAGGGGGGTGATCAGCCCCAGCATTTT
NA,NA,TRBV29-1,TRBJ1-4,CSVEAQEGGDDVGEKLFF,TGCAGCGTTGAAGCTCAAGAGGGGGGGGACGACGTGGGTGAAAAACTGTTTTTT
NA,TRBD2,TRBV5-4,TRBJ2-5,CASSEAGGGETQYF,TGTGCCAGCAGCGAAGCGGGGGGAGGGGAGACCCAGTACTTC
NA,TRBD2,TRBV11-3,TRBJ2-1,CASSLNSGNEQFF,TGTGCCAGCAGCTTGAATAGCGGGAATGAGCAGTTCTTC
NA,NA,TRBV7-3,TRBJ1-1,CASSLRGGTEAFF,TGTGCCAGCAGCTTAAGGGGGGGCACTGAAGCTTTCTTT
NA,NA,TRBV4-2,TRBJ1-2,CASSPVGGVNYGYTF,TGTGCCAGCAGCCCAGTGGGAGGGGTCAACTATGGCTACACCTTC
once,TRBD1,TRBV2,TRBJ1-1,CASSDPRDSWIEAFF,TGTGCCAGCAGTGACCCCCGGGACAGCTGGATTGAAGCTTTCTTT
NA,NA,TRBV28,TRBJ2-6,CASSPRGLGSGANVLTF,TGTGCCAGCAGTCCACGGGGACTCGGCTCTGGGGCCAACGTCCTGACTTTC